One sample yielded the 24 T cell receptor beta chains listed below, sequenced in a study of blood T cell repertoires in COVID-19. Libraries were prepared by immunoSEQ multiplex PCR; TCRdb keeps only in-frame clonotypes and omits some of them. This sample has 77,000 or so clones, with about 90% found just once. The sample was peripheral blood. These receptors were taken from a man aged 45-60 years with active COVID-19.

The genes are TRBV7-2 and TRBJ2-7, with D tentatively TRBD2 (6 bases). Trimming stripped 0 bases from V and 3 bases from J, with 18 bases between. Germline V gives CDR1 SGHTA, CDR2 FQGNSA. The CDR3 runs to 17 residues. DNA for the CDR3: TGTGCCAGCAGCTTAGCTGGCGGGACCTCATATTTCTACGAGCAGTACTTC. It specifies CASSLAGGTSYFYEQYF.

This sequence joins TRBV19 and TRBJ1-2; 9 nucleotides line up with TRBD1. With V trimmed by 7 bases and J by 5 bases, 14 bases remained unmatched. From germline, CDR1 is LNHDA and CDR2 SQIVND (reference sequence). This CDR3 region has 16 residues. The CDR3 DNA reads as TGTGCCAGTACCGCATCCGGGACAGGGTTATCATATGGCTACACCTTC. Translating gives CASTASGTGLSYGYTF.

The chain has TRBV6-5 and TRBJ2-7; 9 nucleotides match TRBD2. Losses at the gene ends were 2 bases for V and 0 bases for J; bases not matched to a gene: 2. Germline CDR1 and CDR2: MNHEY and SVGAGI. The CDR3 loop spans 15 amino acids. As DNA, the CDR3 is TGTGCCAGCAGTTACAGTAGCGGGGGCTCCTACGAGCAGTACTTC. Translated: CASSYSSGGSYEQYF.

The chain recombines TRBV27 with TRBJ1-5, with unresolved D. With 6 bases removed from V and 6 bases from J, the gap between germline ends came to 18 bases. This CDR3 has 15 residues. Germline assignment: CDR1 MNHEY and CDR2 SMNVEV (reference sequence). CDR3 in amino acids: CASSLGMNLGQPQHF. The CDR3 coding sequence is TGTGCCAGCAGCCTCGGGATGAATTTAGGTCAGCCCCAGCATTTT.

The chain carries TRBV6-1 and TRBJ2-1; TRBD2 aligns across 10 bases. The V gene's germline CDR1 is MNHNS and CDR2 SASEGT. The CDR3 consists of 17 residues. The junction had 5 bases not matched to a gene; V was cut back by 1 base and J by 2 bases. In DNA form, the CDR3 reads TGTGCCAGCAGTGAAGTTCCTAGCGGGAGCCCCTACAATGAGCAGTTCTTC. Residues: CASSEVPSGSPYNEQFF.

The chain uses TRBV28 and TRBJ1-2; TRBD1 might be the D (5 bases). The CDR3 spans 11 residues. Trimming cost V 3 bases and J 11 bases, with 10 bases left between them. Germline V gene sequence: CDR1 MDHEN, CDR2 SYDVKM. CDR3 region: CASSFQGGYTF. Written as DNA, the CDR3 is TGTGCCAGCAGTTTCCAGGGTGGTTACACCTTC.

This chain joins TRBV23-1 and TRBJ2-5, with a possible D match to TRBD2 (5 bases). TRBV23-1 is reported as an ORF; its role is uncertain. The CDR3 contains 15 residues. Trimming pared 4 bases from V and 1 base from J, leaving 13 bases between. The CDR3 loop reads CASSRIAGLQETQYF. CDR3 in DNA: TGCGCCAGCAGTCGGATCGCGGGCCTCCAAGAGACCCAGTACTTC.

The chain links TRBV28 to TRBJ2-5; 7 positions match TRBD1. Germline V gene lookup returns CDR1 MDHEN and CDR2 SYDVKM. The CDR3 covers 16 residues. The ends lost 6 bases at V and 0 bases at J; junction bases unmatched: 10. The CDR3 bases are TGTGCCAGCAGCCCTCGACAGGGAGTGGACCAAGAGACCCAGTACTTC. It specifies CASSPRQGVDQETQYF.

This clone is medium-sized in the sample. The gene calls are TRBV27 and TRBJ2-5, with D possibly TRBD2 on 6 matching bases. V was cut by 6 bases and J by 5 bases, with 10 bases left in between. This CDR3 has 12 amino acids. Germline-derived CDR1 and CDR2 are MNHEY and SMNVEV (reference sequence). The CDR3 here is CASRGRSETQYF. The CDR3 nucleotides read TGTGCCAGCAGGGGGAGGTCGGAGACCCAGTACTTC.

The V and J genes are TRBV7-2 and TRBJ1-5; TRBD1 is a possible D gene (5 bases). From germline, CDR1 is SGHTA and CDR2 FQGNSA. The CDR3 is 15 amino acids. V was trimmed by 1 base and J by 3 bases, leaving 10 bases between them. In nucleotides, the CDR3 is TGTGCCAGCAGCTTAGTGGCGGGGCTCAATCAGCCCCAGCATTTT. Protein: CASSLVAGLNQPQHF.

This chain joins TRBV7-2 and TRBJ1-5; the D gene is possibly TRBD1 (5 bases). The CDR3 sequence is 15 residues long. Trimming removed 4 bases from V and 5 bases from J, with 15 bases in between. The V gene's germline CDR1 is SGHTA and CDR2 FQGNSA. The CDR3 sequence: CASSSSGGAYQPQHF. CDR3 DNA: TGTGCCAGCAGCTCTTCCGGAGGGGCTTATCAGCCCCAGCATTTT.

The genes are TRBV4-2 and TRBJ2-3; possibly TRBD2 for D (5 bases). V was shortened by 4 bases and J by 0 bases, with 11 bases between the two germline ends. The CDR3 extends over 15 amino acids. Germline loops: CDR1 LGHNA, CDR2 YNFKEQ. The CDR3 nucleotides are TGTGCCAGCAGCCCGTCTGAGCGGAGCACAGATACGCAGTATTTT. Protein product: CASSPSERSTDTQYF.

The rearrangement links TRBV2 to TRBJ2-1, with 10 nucleotides matching TRBD2. This CDR3 contains 16 residues. Germline-derived CDR1 and CDR2 are SNHLY and FYNNEI. J was trimmed by 9 bases and V by 10 bases; bases with no gene match: 18. The CDR3 spells CATYPSLAGGQVEQFF. CDR3 coding DNA: TGTGCCACCTACCCCTCCTTAGCGGGGGGCCAGGTTGAGCAGTTCTTC.

This rearrangement joins TRBV14 to TRBJ2-7, with 12 bases fitting TRBD1. The V and J ends lost 4 bases and 6 bases, in that order; junction bases with no gene match: 10. The CDR3 is 16 amino acids. Germline CDR1 reads SGHDN; CDR2 reads FVKESK. The DNA of the CDR3 is TGTGCCAGCAGCCCGCCGGGGACAGGGGGCTTCGGCGAGCAGTACTTC. The encoded protein is CASSPPGTGGFGEQYF. Supplemented by reference TRBV14 and TRBJ2-7, the full variable domain reads EAGVTQFPSHSVIEKGQTVTLRCDPISGHDNLYWYRRVMGKEIKFLLHFVKESKQDESGMPNNRFLAERTGGTYSTLKVQPAELEDSGVYFCASSPPGTGGFGEQYFGPGTRLTVT.

The chain joins TRBV2 to TRBJ1-5, with 7 bases that match TRBD1. The CDR3 runs 14 residues. Germline V gene sequence: CDR1 SNHLY, CDR2 FYNNEI. Germline trimming cut 6 bases from V and 5 bases from J; bases unmatched to any gene: 7. CDR3 coding DNA: TGTGCCAGCAGCGAGACAGGGCTGGATCAGCCCCAGCATTTT. Encoded protein: CASSETGLDQPQHF.

This clone was counted a single time. V gene TRBV7-8 combines with J gene TRBJ1-5, with D unresolved. Trimming took off 0 bases at V and 1 base at J, with 7 bases between the two ends. In germline, CDR1 is SGHVS, CDR2 FQNEAQ. This CDR3 spans 15 amino acids. CDR3 bases: TGTGCCAGCAGCTTAGCCAGTGTAAGCAATCAGCCCCAGCATTTT. This gives the protein CASSLASVSNQPQHF.

The genes are TRBV4-3 and TRBJ2-1, with TRBD2 matching over 10 bases. CDR1 and CDR2 (germline): LGHNA, YSLEER. This CDR3 is 17 amino acids long. J was trimmed by 3 bases and V by 0 bases; bases with no gene match: 5. CDR3 loop: CASSQDTSGEYYNEQFF. CDR3 nucleotides: TGCGCCAGCAGCCAAGATACTAGCGGGGAATACTACAATGAGCAGTTCTTC.

J is TRBJ1-1 and V is TRBV7-3, with TRBD1 as a possible D gene (6 bases). With 1 base removed from V and 5 bases from J, the gap between germline ends came to 17 bases. This CDR3 has 16 residues. CDR1 and CDR2 from the germline V gene are SGHTA and FQGTGA. CDR3 in amino acids: CASSLNGPGRGTEAFF. In DNA form, the CDR3 reads TGTGCCAGCAGCTTAAATGGTCCAGGGAGGGGGACTGAAGCTTTCTTT.

As for this clone: One end of the junction varies from germline; a read error may be responsible. V is TRBV18 and J is TRBJ1-2; 8 nucleotides line up with TRBD1. This CDR3 is 13 amino acids long. CDR1 and CDR2 from the germline V gene are KGHSH and LQKENI. The CDR3 is CASSPGTDRVTLF. CDR3 sequence (DNA): TGTGCCAGCTCACCTGGGACGGACAGGGTTACCCTCTTC.

V gene TRBV7-8 combines with J gene TRBJ2-2; the match to TRBD1 covers 12 bases. After removal of 6 bases from V and 4 bases from J, the junction contained 18 bases not matched to a gene. The CDR3 is made up of 20 amino acids. Germline assignment: CDR1 SGHVS and CDR2 FQNEAQ. The CDR3 loop reads CASRLSPGQGARRSTGELFF. The DNA of the CDR3 is TGTGCCAGCAGACTATCACCGGGACAGGGGGCAAGGCGGAGCACCGGGGAGCTGTTTTTT.

This CDR3 is CASSPNLQQGLQFF. The CDR3, as DNA: TGTGCCAGCTCACCAAACTTACAACAGGGTCTGCAGTTCTTC. This chain uses TRBV18 with TRBJ2-1, with a weak D call TRBD1 (6 bases). V lost 2 bases to trimming and J lost 12 bases, with 17 bases between them. The CDR3 runs to 14 residues. Germline V lookup: CDR1 KGHSH, CDR2 LQKENI. Combining the CDR3 with reference TRBV18 and TRBJ2-1 gives the whole variable domain NAGVMQNPRHLVRRRGQEARLRCSPMKGHSHVYWYRQLPEEGLKFMVYLQKENIIDESGMPKERFSAEFPKEGPSILRIQQVVRGDSAAYFCASSPNLQQGLQFFGPGTRLTVL.

CDR3: CASSLRDNEQFF. In nucleotides, the CDR3 is TGTGCCAGCAGCTTGCGGGACAATGAGCAGTTCTTC. The chain is built from TRBV5-4 and TRBJ2-1; no clear D. CDR3 length equals 12 residues. V gave up 1 base and J gave up 5 bases, with 4 bases separating them. CDR1 SGHNT and CDR2 YYREEE come from the germline V gene (reference sequence). Full variable domain (missing parts from reference TRBV5-4 and TRBJ2-1): ETGVTQSPTHLIKTRGQQVTLRCSSQSGHNTVSWYQQALGQGPQFIFQYYREEENGRGNFPPRFSGLQFPNYSSELNVNALELDDSALYLCASSLRDNEQFFGPGTRLTVL.

The chain combines TRBV21-1 with TRBJ2-7; the table names TRBD2, a call not compared with the DNA. TRBV21-1 is given as a pseudogene. This CDR3 is 13 amino acids long. The CDR3 DNA is TGTGCCAGCACTATCTCCGAGATGGACGAGCAGTACTTC. It encodes CASTISEMDEQYF.

The chain recombines TRBV18 with TRBJ2-7; D unclear. Trimming removed 0 bases at V and 9 bases at J, with 15 bases between. The CDR3 covers 14 residues. From germline, CDR1 is KGHSH and CDR2 LQKENI. The CDR3 protein is CASSPPKSQPLQYF. The DNA for the CDR3 is TGTGCCAGCTCACCACCGAAATCACAGCCATTGCAGTACTTC.